These 30 T cell receptor beta chains were sequenced from one sample in a study of cytomegalovirus exposure and HLA in healthy donors (dated by TCRdb to 2016 to 2017). Receptor libraries were prepared by the immunoSEQ multiplex PCR assay. A mixture of 60 forward primers for TCR Vbeta segments and 13 reverse primers for TCR Jbeta segments was used in the multiplex PCR. In its TCRdb copy, this immuneACCESS table keeps in-frame sequences only and misses some clones. Where compared with another copy, unresolved V genes explain less than half of these, and the others have no known cause. For this sample there are 100,000 to 150,000 clones; 65% to 90% appear just once. About 1.2% of the sample lies in the top ten. Sample: PBMCs. The receptors stem from a girl aged 2 to 10 in good health and CMV-seronegative.

This clone was picked up a small number of times. In DNA form, the CDR3 reads TGTGCCATCGCCAGCCTAGCGGGAGACCACAATGAGCAGTTCTTC. Amino acid sequence: CAIASLAGDHNEQFF. The V call is TRBV10-3, the J call TRBJ2-1; 10 bases are shared with TRBD2. This CDR3 has 15 amino acids. Trimming cost V 8 bases and J 5 bases; bases outside gene matches: 9. The V gene's germline CDR1 is ENHRY and CDR2 SYGVKD.

CDR3 in DNA: TGCAGTGCTAGATTCGGGTACGAGCAGTACTTC. It translates to CSARFGYEQYF. The chain links TRBV20-1 to TRBJ2-5; D is unclear. With the DNA end fitting TRBJ2-7 better, the J assignment may be wrong. CDR3 size: 11 residues. Germline CDR1 is DFQATT and CDR2 is SNEGSKA (reference sequence).

In this sample, this clone turned up a few times. V usage is TRBV6-1 and J usage is TRBJ2-7; 11 positions agree with TRBD1. The J segment lost 5 bases and the V segment lost 8 bases, leaving 11 bases of the junction unmatched. CDR3 size: 15 residues. The germline CDR1 and CDR2 sequences are MNHNS and SASEGT. The CDR3 DNA follows: TGTGCCAGCGGGAGTGCCGGGACAGGGGGTGACGAGCAGTACTTC. Translating it yields CASGSAGTGGDEQYF.

This chain links TRBV10-3 with TRBJ1-2; 11 bases match TRBD1. Unmatched junction bases numbered 12, after V lost 9 bases and J lost 0 bases. Germline CDR1 is ENHRY and CDR2 is SYGVKD. The CDR3 is 17 residues long. The CDR3 DNA reads TGTGCCATTTCGGCTCTGGGACAGGGGGAACCTAACTATGGCTACACCTTC. Its protein is CAISALGQGEPNYGYTF.

Only a few counts were recorded for this clone. The gene calls are TRBV9 and TRBJ1-2; possibly TRBD1 for D (6 bases). Germline assignment: CDR1 SGDLS and CDR2 YYNGEE. The CDR3 sequence is 16 residues long. V gave up 5 bases and J gave up 2 bases, with 19 bases separating them. The CDR3 region has the DNA TGTGCCAGCAGTCCGGCCGGGACACGTCCCAACTATGGCTACACCTTC. It specifies CASSPAGTRPNYGYTF.

The CDR3 DNA is TGTGCCAGCAGCCCTGGGACGGGAGCAACTAATGAAAAACTGTTTTTT. This translates into CASSPGTGATNEKLFF. The genes are TRBV5-8 and TRBJ1-4, with D tentatively TRBD1 (5 bases). Trimming removed 4 bases at V and 0 bases at J, with 13 bases between. The CDR3 is 16 amino acids. The germline V gene encodes CDR1 SGHTS and CDR2 YDEGEE.

The chain couples TRBV5-4 to TRBJ2-1; 8 bases fit TRBD2. Trimming took 0 bases from V and 0 from J; bases not matched to a gene: 5. Germline CDR1 is SGHNT and CDR2 is YYREEE (reference sequence). The CDR3 is 17 amino acids. The CDR3 loop reads CASSLASGGASYNEQFF. CDR3 nucleotides: TGTGCCAGCAGCTTGGCCTCGGGAGGGGCCTCCTACAATGAGCAGTTCTTC.

This rearrangement joins TRBV5-8 to TRBJ2-7; 8 nucleotides agree with TRBD2. CDR1 SGHTS and CDR2 YDEGEE come from the germline V gene. With 4 bases clipped from V and 4 bases from J, the junction kept 10 bases outside the gene matches. The CDR3 spans 15 residues. CDR3 coding DNA: TGTGCCAGCAGCCCCCGGGGGGGGCTAGGATACGAGCAGTACTTC. Its translation is CASSPRGGLGYEQYF.

J is TRBJ2-7 and V is TRBV18; no firm D call. Looked up from germline, CDR1 is KGHSH and CDR2 is LQKENI. V was trimmed by 0 bases and J by 2 bases, leaving 8 bases between them. The CDR3 contains 14 residues. The CDR3: CASSPPLQPYEQYF. CDR3 nucleotides: TGTGCCAGCTCACCACCTTTACAGCCCTACGAGCAGTACTTC.

This clone has only one observation. The chain carries TRBV14 and TRBJ1-2, with D possibly TRBD1 on 5 matching bases. V dropped 4 bases and J dropped 3 bases, with 15 bases sitting between them. The CDR3 consists of 15 residues. Germline V gene lookup returns CDR1 SGHDN and CDR2 FVKESK. The CDR3: CASSLTQTAYYGYTF. Written as DNA, the CDR3 is TGTGCCAGCAGCCTCACACAGACAGCTTACTATGGCTACACCTTC. Complete variable domain (other parts from reference TRBV14 and TRBJ1-2): EAGVTQFPSHSVIEKGQTVTLRCDPISGHDNLYWYRRVMGKEIKFLLHFVKESKQDESGMPNNRFLAERTGGTYSTLKVQPAELEDSGVYFCASSLTQTAYYGYTFGSGTRLTVV.

The genes are TRBV7-6 and TRBJ2-2; tentatively, D is TRBD1 (6 bases). This CDR3 has 15 residues. V dropped 2 bases and J dropped 3 bases, with 10 bases sitting between them. Germline values: CDR1 SGHVS, CDR2 FNYEAQ. CDR3 amino acids: CASSLSGADTGELFF. As DNA, the CDR3 is TGTGCCAGCAGCTTATCAGGGGCCGACACCGGGGAGCTGTTTTTT.

V usage is TRBV15 and J usage is TRBJ2-5, with 9 bases lining up with TRBD1. The DNA end lines up better with TRBJ2-7; the J call may be wrong. This CDR3 has 13 residues. Germline V gene sequence: CDR1 LNHNV, CDR2 YYDKDF (reference sequence). The DNA of the CDR3 is TGTGCCACCAGCAGGGACAGGGGCTACGAGCAGTACTTC. It yields the protein CATSRDRGYEQYF.

J is TRBJ2-1 and V is TRBV13, with TRBD1 identical over 10 bases. Germline CDR1 PRHDT, CDR2 FYEKMQ (reference sequence). The CDR3 has 18 amino acids. With 5 bases clipped from V and 2 bases from J, the junction kept 12 bases outside the gene matches. The CDR3 spells CASSQTGTGAMTYNEQFF. The CDR3 DNA follows: TGTGCCAGCAGCCAGACCGGGACAGGGGCCATGACCTACAATGAGCAGTTCTTC.

The V gene is TRBV2, the J gene TRBJ2-5; TRBD1 matches 8 bases. The CDR3 sequence is 16 residues long. Looked up from germline, CDR1 is SNHLY and CDR2 is FYNNEI. With 7 bases clipped from V and 3 bases from J, the junction kept 13 bases outside the gene matches. CDR3 nucleotides: TGTGCCAGCAAGTTGGCCACAGGGGGTAGCAAAGAGACCCAGTACTTC. Its protein is CASKLATGGSKETQYF.

The chain joins TRBV5-1 to TRBJ2-3; no firm D call. CDR1 SGHRS and CDR2 YFSETQ come from the germline V gene. The length of the CDR3 is 15 residues. Trimming removed 6 bases from V and 1 base from J, with 15 bases in between. For the CDR3, the DNA is TGCGCCAGCAAACCATTGGAGTTTGGCACAGATACGCAGTATTTT. This gives the protein CASKPLEFGTDTQYF.

The count of this clone is one. V is TRBV19 and J is TRBJ2-3, with TRBD2 matching 9 bases. Trimming removed 4 bases from V and 4 bases from J; junction bases left unmatched: 21. Germline V lookup: CDR1 LNHDA, CDR2 SQIVND (reference sequence). The CDR3 contains 20 residues. As DNA, the CDR3 is TGTGCCAGTAGTAGAGGGACCGTTGGTGGTGAGCGGGGGGCCGCAGATACGCAGTATTTT. Amino acids: CASSRGTVGGERGAADTQYF. The variable domain in full, with the rest retrieved from reference TRBV19 and TRBJ2-3, is DGGITQSPKYLFRKEGQNVTLSCEQNLNHDAMYWYRQDPGQGLRLIYYSQIVNDFQKGDIAEGYSVSREKKESFPLTVTSAQKNPTAFYLCASSRGTVGGERGAADTQYFGPGTRLTVL.

This clone has only a few counts. The gene calls are TRBV7-3 and TRBJ2-1; D ambiguous. Germline CDR1 SGHTA, CDR2 FQGTGA. The CDR3 extends over 16 amino acids. Trimming took 2 bases from V and 0 from J, leaving 11 bases between them. The CDR3 DNA sequence: TGTGCCAGCAGCTTAGCAGGATTGAGCTCCTACAATGAGCAGTTCTTC. Protein product: CASSLAGLSSYNEQFF.

The chain combines TRBV19 with TRBJ2-1; tentative D call: TRBD2 (5 bases). V shed 7 bases and J shed 8 bases, with 15 bases lying between them. This CDR3 contains 13 residues. The germline V gene encodes CDR1 LNHDA and CDR2 SQIVND (reference sequence). CDR3 sequence reads: CASIGGAVDEQFF. CDR3 DNA: TGTGCCAGTATAGGAGGCGCGGTCGATGAGCAGTTCTTC.

Comment on this clone: A junction boundary mismatches the germline segment, possibly from a read error. The chain links TRBV2 to TRBJ2-3; the match to TRBD2 covers 7 bases. In germline, CDR1 is SNHLY, CDR2 FYNNEI. CDR3 length: 14 residues. CDR3 DNA sequence: TGTGCCAGTAGTGCTAGCGGATACACAGATACGCAGTATTTT. Protein product: CASSASGYTDTQYF. The full variable domain, in which reference TRBV2 and TRBJ2-3 provide the parts outside the CDR3, is EPEVTQTPSHQVTQMGQEVILRCVPISNHLYFYWYRQILGQKVEFLVSFYNNEISEKSEIFDDQFSVERPDGSNFTLKIRSTKLEDSAMYFCASSASGYTDTQYFGPGTRLTVL.

The J gene is TRBJ2-1, the V gene TRBV10-2; unclear D gene. In germline, CDR1 is WSHSY, CDR2 SAAADI. The CDR3 has 13 amino acids. Between the trimmed V and J ends, which lost 3 bases and 6 bases, there was a span of 9 bases. The CDR3 region is CASSDGWANEQFF. The CDR3 nucleotides are TGCGCCAGCAGTGACGGCTGGGCCAATGAGCAGTTCTTC.

In its sample, this clone was seen once. This chain joins TRBV15 and TRBJ2-1; the D gene is possibly TRBD2 (6 bases). Trimming pared 0 bases from V and 6 bases from J, leaving 9 bases between. Looked up from germline, CDR1 is LNHNV and CDR2 is YYDKDF (reference sequence). CDR3 length: 14 residues. The CDR3 DNA reads TGTGCCACCAGCAGAGACGGGACTCGCAATGAGCAGTTCTTC. Translating gives CATSRDGTRNEQFF.

The genes are TRBV19 and TRBJ2-1; 8 bases line up with TRBD2. CDR3 size: 16 residues. The ends lost 7 bases at V and 7 bases at J; junction bases unmatched: 15. CDR1 LNHDA and CDR2 SQIVND come from the germline V gene (reference sequence). The CDR3 DNA is TGTGCCAGTACCCCCCTTGGCGCGGGGGGAGGGAATGAGCAGTTCTTC. Translating it yields CASTPLGAGGGNEQFF.

The chain recombines TRBV6-6 with TRBJ1-1; a weak D match, TRBD1 (5 bases). V was shortened by 10 bases and J by 4 bases, with 19 bases between the two germline ends. This CDR3 is built from 14 residues. The germline gives CDR1 MNHNY, CDR2 SVGAGI (reference sequence). The CDR3 nucleotides are TGTGCCACCACCCTTGGGGGGGGGAGCACTGAAGCTTTCTTT. Amino acids: CATTLGGGSTEAFF.

This clone was observed a handful of times. The chain uses TRBV30 and TRBJ1-2; D not certain. Trimming removed 2 bases from V and 0 bases from J, with 7 bases in between. This CDR3 is built from 13 residues. The V gene's germline CDR1 is GTSNPN and CDR2 SVGIG (reference sequence). The CDR3 sequence is CAWSPETNYGYTF. The CDR3 DNA reads TGTGCCTGGAGTCCCGAGACTAACTATGGCTACACCTTC. Supplemented by reference TRBV30 and TRBJ1-2, the full variable domain reads SQTIHQWPATLVQPVGSPLSLECTVEGTSNPNLYWYRQAAGRGLQLLFYSVGIGQISSEVPQNLSASRPQDRQFILSSKKLLLSDSGFYLCAWSPETNYGYTFGSGTRLTVV.

The rearrangement joins TRBV7-8 to TRBJ2-1; 8 bases line up with TRBD2. Germline V gene data show CDR1 as SGHVS and CDR2 as FQNEAQ. After removal of 5 bases from V and 15 bases from J, the junction contained 18 bases not matched to a gene. The CDR3 consists of 15 residues. The CDR3 here is CASSQPGLSAGDLFF. As DNA, the CDR3 is TGTGCCAGCAGCCAACCCGGACTTTCAGCGGGAGATCTGTTCTTC.

V is TRBV27 and J is TRBJ2-7; 11 bases map to TRBD2. The CDR3 is 16 residues long. Germline V lookup: CDR1 MNHEY, CDR2 SMNVEV (reference sequence). Losses at the gene ends were 0 bases for V and 2 bases for J; bases not matched to a gene: 3. The CDR3: CASSLSTGLAAYEQYF. The CDR3 nucleotides read TGTGCCAGCAGTTTATCCACGGGACTAGCGGCCTACGAGCAGTACTTC.

The chain employs TRBV25-1 and TRBJ1-1; 7 nucleotides align to TRBD1. The V gene end was trimmed by 10 bases and the J gene end by 3 bases; junction bases not matched to a gene: 8. CDR1 is MGHDK, CDR2 SYGVNS, per germline. This CDR3 is 13 amino acids long. CDR3 coding DNA: TGTGCCACCGGGGCCACAGGGGACACTGAAGCTTTCTTT. Protein: CATGATGDTEAFF. Full variable domain (missing parts from reference TRBV25-1 and TRBJ1-1): EADIYQTPRYLVIGTGKKITLECSQTMGHDKMYWYQQDPGMELHLIHYSYGVNSTEKGDLSSESTVSRIRTEHFPLTLESARPSHTSQYLCATGATGDTEAFFGQGTRLTVV.

The J gene is TRBJ1-5, the V gene TRBV27; possibly TRBD1 for D (5 bases). The CDR3 runs 16 residues. Germline assignment: CDR1 MNHEY and CDR2 SMNVEV (reference sequence). With 0 bases removed from V and 0 bases from J, the gap between germline ends came to 9 bases. As DNA, the CDR3 is TGTGCCAGCAGTTTATCGGCGGGGACTAGCAATCAGCCCCAGCATTTT. It specifies CASSLSAGTSNQPQHF.

In this sample, this clone turned up once. The chain uses TRBV7-6 and TRBJ2-5; tentatively, D is TRBD2 (5 bases). The germline gives CDR1 SGHVS, CDR2 FNYEAQ. V lost 5 bases and J 2 bases, leaving 21 bases between the germline ends. This CDR3 has 17 amino acids. The CDR3 DNA reads as TGTGCCAGCAGCGCCCTCTCCCCGACTAATACTCAAGAGACCCAGTACTTC. Translated: CASSALSPTNTQETQYF.

Only a few counts were recorded for this clone. The chain recombines TRBV5-1 with TRBJ2-6, with D possibly being TRBD1 (5 bases). The CDR3 loop spans 14 amino acids. Germline V gene lookup returns CDR1 SGHRS and CDR2 YFSETQ. V was shortened by 7 bases and J by 0 bases, with 8 bases between the two germline ends. The CDR3 spells CASETASGANVLTF. The CDR3 region has the DNA TGCGCCAGCGAGACAGCCTCTGGGGCCAACGTCCTGACTTTC.